This note documents a single TCR beta chain sequence. TCRdb's table, derived via immunoSEQ multiplex PCR, lists solely in-frame clones and lacks some. The table lists about 29,000 clones, 75% to 90% of them singletons. This entry belongs to a study of blood T cell repertoires in COVID-19. Study-level information: Collection of acute and convalescent COVID-19 samples took place in the United States, Italy and Spain. Nucleic acid was either cDNA or gDNA, and it came from T cells, B-cell-depleted T cells, or PBMCs.

The TCR sequence derives from an elderly man with acute or convalescent COVID-19. The sample was peripheral blood.

This CDR3 reads CASSPTGFQETQYF. CDR3 nucleotides: TGTGCCAGTAGTCCTACCGGGTTCCAGGAGACCCAGTACTTC. V gene TRBV19 combines with J gene TRBJ2-5; the D is unclear. The CDR3 runs to 14 residues. Germline CDR1 LNHDA, CDR2 SQIVND (reference sequence). The V gene lost 5 bases and the J gene lost 5 bases, with 15 bases spanning the gap.